This T cell receptor (beta chain) was profiled in a study of identifying expanded T cells in peripheral blood. Notes on the study in general: Over around two and four weeks, about 16.4 and 19 clones changed, versus around 1.2 between replicates.

The J segment lost 2 bases and the V segment lost 5 bases, leaving 7 bases of the junction unmatched. Germline CDR1 reads SEHNR; CDR2 reads FQNEAQ (reference sequence). The CDR3 spans 15 residues. Here immunoSEQ multiplex PCR was the method, and the copy in TCRdb shows in-frame clones only, minus some. There are 50,000 to 60,000 clones in the sample; around 81% occur only once, and approximately 19% lies in the top ten. No infections or other immune events were documented during collection. This clone was recorded only once. The antigen is undetermined. Sequences were obtained from blood. The receptor was isolated from a person between 18 and 75 years old in good health. The gene calls are TRBV7-9 and TRBJ2-3; 7 bases line up with TRBD1. This CDR3 reads CASSPRGPATDTQYF. CDR3 nucleotide sequence: TGTGCCAGCAGCCCTAGGGGGCCGGCCACAGATACGCAGTATTTT.